This T cell receptor beta chain was profiled in a study of T cells in Graves' hyperthyroidism and ophthalmopathy. Background on the study: Upon initial diagnosis and before any treatment, peripheral blood was collected. Study outcomes and limitations: A model of 13 V-J features distinguished ophthalmopathy from stable hyperthyroidism.

RNA transcripts yielded amplified TCR beta CDR3 regions. Carried out on the TCR CDR3, a first-round RT-PCR used the HTBI primer set. TCRdb reanalysed the multiplex PCR reads using MiXCR and keeps one entry per CDR3 protein. This repertoire shows about 250,000 distinct CDR3 sequences, more than 20% found once; its top ten account for approximately 32%. CDR3 length: 14 residues. CDR1 and CDR2 (germline): MDHEN, SYDVKM. The V and J ends lost 5 bases and 3 bases, in that order; junction bases with no gene match: 6. This clonotype was recorded at least ten times. Antigen unknown. Criteria for exclusion of patients were uncontrolled infection, other autoimmune disease, pregnancy or lactation. About 9.4 ml fresh peripheral blood yielded the PBMCs.

Specimen: blood. This clonotype was sampled from a woman aged 40-49 years with Graves' ophthalmopathy. The chain links TRBV28 to TRBJ2-7, with 8 bases fitting TRBD1. The CDR3 DNA reads TGTGCCAGCAGTGTCGGACAGGGACTCTACGAGCAGTACTTC. Residues: CASSVGQGLYEQYF.